The 31 T cell receptor beta chains below all came from one sample that was sequenced in a study of T cell changes during pregnancy in multiple sclerosis. Some clones are missing from TCRdb's copy, which holds only in-frame ones; the method was immunoSEQ multiplex PCR. The sample lists tens of thousands of clones; around 90% were seen once. Sequences were derived from CD4+ T cells from peripheral blood mononuclear cells, sampled in the first trimester of pregnancy. The receptor set was obtained from a female donor with multiple sclerosis, enrolled in a pregnancy study.

This clone has a single count. The CDR3 DNA reads as TGTGCCAGCAGCTTAGGCCTCGGGACAGGGAGAAGATCAGCTAACTATGGCTACACCTTC. Translation: CASSLGLGTGRRSANYGYTF. The genes are TRBV13 and TRBJ1-2; 9 nucleotides line up with TRBD1. Per germline, CDR1 PRHDT and CDR2 FYEKMQ (reference sequence). The V gene end was trimmed by 0 bases and the J gene end by 0 bases; junction bases not matched to a gene: 14. The CDR3 extends over 20 amino acids.

This chain uses TRBV5-4 with TRBJ2-7; 11 nucleotides agree with TRBD1. V shed 2 bases and J 4 bases; nucleotides not matched to a gene: 5. The CDR3 contains 15 residues. Per the germline V gene, CDR1 is SGHNT and CDR2 is YYREEE (reference sequence). The CDR3 DNA reads as TGTGCCAGCAGCTTAATTGGGACAGGGGGTTACGAGCAGTACTTC. Its translation is CASSLIGTGGYEQYF. Full variable domain (rest looked up from reference TRBV5-4 and TRBJ2-7): ETGVTQSPTHLIKTRGQQVTLRCSSQSGHNTVSWYQQALGQGPQFIFQYYREEENGRGNFPPRFSGLQFPNYSSELNVNALELDDSALYLCASSLIGTGGYEQYFGPGTRLTVT.

This clone was detected once. The chain couples TRBV30 to TRBJ1-2; 7 bases map to TRBD1. The V gene's germline CDR1 is GTSNPN and CDR2 SVGIG (reference sequence). V gave up 5 bases and J gave up 0 bases; unmatched junction bases: 0. CDR3 size: 12 residues. The chain's CDR3 is CAWDRANYGYTF. In nucleotides, the CDR3 is TGTGCCTGGGACAGGGCTAACTATGGCTACACCTTC.

This rearrangement joins TRBV6-5 to TRBJ2-7; D is possibly TRBD1 (7 bases). Germline loops: CDR1 MNHEY, CDR2 SVGAGI. The V gene lost 3 bases and the J gene lost 1 base, with 13 bases spanning the gap. The CDR3 covers 15 residues. The DNA for the CDR3 is TGTGCCAGCAGTTATCGGGAGACAGGGTCCTACGAGCAGTACTTC. Protein: CASSYRETGSYEQYF.

The chain combines TRBV5-1 with TRBJ2-7; a weak D match, TRBD2 (5 bases). Germline V gives CDR1 SGHRS, CDR2 YFSETQ. V was pared by 0 bases and J by 0 bases, with 13 bases between. CDR3 length: 16 amino acids. The CDR3 region has the DNA TGCGCCAGCAGCTTGGGCGGGTTCGGCAGCTCCTACGAGCAGTACTTC. This codes for CASSLGGFGSSYEQYF.

A single count supports this clone. The CDR3 reads CASSHRGHLGNEQFF. In DNA, the CDR3 is TGTGCCAGCAGCCATAGGGGACACCTCGGCAATGAGCAGTTCTTC. The chain is built from TRBV7-6 and TRBJ2-1; D might be TRBD1 (6 bases). This CDR3 region has 15 residues. The V end was cut by 5 bases, the J end by 6 bases, with 17 bases between. Germline loops: CDR1 SGHVS, CDR2 FNYEAQ.

The rearrangement uses TRBV6-5 and TRBJ1-5, with 8 bases aligning to TRBD1. Germline CDR1 and CDR2: MNHEY and SVGAGI. V gave up 5 bases and J gave up 6 bases; unmatched junction bases: 3. CDR3 length: 13 residues. The CDR3 here is CASSETGVQPQHF. In DNA form, the CDR3 reads TGTGCCAGCAGTGAGACAGGGGTTCAGCCCCAGCATTTT.

V usage is TRBV7-3 and J usage is TRBJ2-1, with 13 bases matching TRBD2. Per germline, CDR1 SGHTA and CDR2 FQGTGA. Trimming at V came to 5 bases and at J to 4 bases, leaving 2 bases not matched to a gene. The CDR3 spans 15 residues. DNA for the CDR3: TGTGCCAGCAGCAGGACTAGCGGGGGATACAATGAGCAGTTCTTC. It yields the protein CASSRTSGGYNEQFF.

This chain links TRBV6-5 with TRBJ2-2; D is ambiguous. There are 12 residues in the CDR3. The V gene lost 2 bases and the J gene lost 8 bases, with 6 bases spanning the gap. Germline V gene data show CDR1 as MNHEY and CDR2 as SVGAGI. The CDR3 DNA reads as TGTGCCAGCAGTTACGCGGCAGGGGAGCTGTTTTTT. Encoded protein: CASSYAAGELFF.

This chain uses TRBV28 with TRBJ1-6, with TRBD1 as a possible D gene (5 bases). The V gene lost 10 bases and the J gene lost 10 bases, with 14 bases spanning the gap. The CDR3 has 12 amino acids. Germline V lookup: CDR1 MDHEN, CDR2 SYDVKM. CDR3 amino acids: CAIAGGLSPLHF. The CDR3 nucleotides are TGTGCCATCGCCGGGGGTCTCTCACCCCTCCACTTT.

This chain joins TRBV9 and TRBJ1-2, with TRBD1 as a possible D gene (6 bases). The CDR3 consists of 17 residues. Trimming pared 3 bases from V and 7 bases from J, leaving 25 bases between. Germline V gene data show CDR1 as SGDLS and CDR2 as YYNGEE. The CDR3 nucleotides read TGTGCCAGCAGCGGCGGGCAGGGGTTCAGCAAATTTAGTGGCTACACCTTC. Amino acids: CASSGGQGFSKFSGYTF.

This clone was counted only a few times. This sequence joins TRBV19 and TRBJ2-3; 7 nucleotides agree with TRBD2. Germline CDR1 is LNHDA and CDR2 is SQIVND (reference sequence). The ends lost 4 bases at V and 4 bases at J; junction bases unmatched: 17. The CDR3 has 18 amino acids. The CDR3 loop reads CASSTTITLAGDADTQYF. The CDR3 DNA sequence: TGTGCCAGTAGTACCACCATCACTCTGGCGGGGGATGCAGATACGCAGTATTTT.

The rearrangement uses TRBV10-1 and TRBJ1-2, with D perhaps TRBD1 (5 bases). The length of the CDR3 is 13 residues. With 6 bases removed from V and 6 bases from J, the gap between germline ends came to 14 bases. CDR1 and CDR2 from the germline V gene are WNHNN and SYGVQD (reference sequence). The CDR3 DNA reads as TGCGCCAGCAGGAGCCGAGGCAGGGATGGCTACACCTTC. This codes for CASRSRGRDGYTF.

The rearrangement links TRBV5-1 to TRBJ2-7; 8 bases match TRBD2. V shed 2 bases and J 0 bases; nucleotides not matched to a gene: 4. Germline CDR1 and CDR2: SGHRS and YFSETQ. The CDR3 is 15 amino acids. DNA for the CDR3: TGCGCCAGCAGCTTTGTTGCGGGGGGCTCCTACGAGCAGTACTTC. It encodes CASSFVAGGSYEQYF.

This rearrangement joins TRBV6-5 to TRBJ2-2, with D perhaps TRBD1 (6 bases). Germline loops: CDR1 MNHEY, CDR2 SVGAGI. The CDR3 is made up of 15 amino acids. Trimming shortened V by 6 bases and J by 2 bases, and 13 bases separated the two germline ends. The CDR3 sequence is CASSLARGNTGELFF. The CDR3 DNA reads TGTGCCAGCAGCCTAGCCAGGGGAAACACCGGGGAGCTGTTTTTT.

J is TRBJ2-7 and V is TRBV7-2; the D gene is possibly TRBD2 (7 bases). Trimming shortened V by 1 base and J by 2 bases, and 15 bases separated the two germline ends. The CDR3 is 16 amino acids. Germline CDR1 and CDR2: SGHTA and FQGNSA. The CDR3 nucleotides are TGTGCCAGCAGCTTAGTTGCCCGAGGGGGGGCCTACGAGCAGTACTTC. This translates into CASSLVARGGAYEQYF.

The J gene is TRBJ2-1, the V gene TRBV9; TRBD2 agrees at 15 bases. This CDR3 contains 19 residues. J was trimmed by 0 bases and V by 0 bases; bases with no gene match: 4. Germline values: CDR1 SGDLS, CDR2 YYNGEE. This chain's CDR3 is CASSVGTSGGASSYNEQFF. CDR3 nucleotides: TGTGCCAGCAGCGTAGGGACTAGCGGGGGGGCGAGCTCCTACAATGAGCAGTTCTTC.

The chain has TRBV19 and TRBJ1-2, with no clear D. The CDR3 extends over 16 amino acids. V lost 3 bases and J 1 base, leaving 15 bases between the germline ends. Germline V gene lookup returns CDR1 LNHDA and CDR2 SQIVND (reference sequence). As DNA, the CDR3 is TGTGCCAGTAGTATGACCAGGAAGAACAATAACTATGGCTACACCTTC. Translation gives CASSMTRKNNNYGYTF.

This chain connects TRBV6-1 to TRBJ2-7; maybe TRBD1 (5 bases). Looked up from germline, CDR1 is MNHNS and CDR2 is SASEGT. V was pared by 4 bases and J by 6 bases, with 13 bases between. CDR3 length equals 13 residues. CDR3 region: CASSVMGPREQYF. The CDR3 DNA reads TGTGCCAGCAGTGTCATGGGGCCGCGCGAGCAGTACTTC.

The rearrangement links TRBV6-4 to TRBJ2-1, with TRBD2 as a possible D gene (7 bases). The germline CDR1 and CDR2 sequences are MRHNA and SNTAGT. There are 15 residues in the CDR3. V shed 8 bases and J shed 0 bases, with 14 bases lying between them. CDR3 loop: CASRGAGDSYNEQFF. CDR3 DNA: TGTGCCAGCCGGGGGGCGGGGGACTCCTACAATGAGCAGTTCTTC.

The CDR3 reads CASSMGQAPNGAFF. CDR3 DNA sequence: TGCGCCAGCAGCATGGGACAGGCGCCTAACGGAGCTTTCTTT. V is TRBV5-1 and J is TRBJ1-1; 8 bases fit TRBD1. The germline gives CDR1 SGHRS, CDR2 YFSETQ. This CDR3 region has 14 residues. V was clipped by 4 bases and J by 10 bases; unmatched bases: 12.

The rearrangement links TRBV7-3 to TRBJ2-2; D uncertain. Germline-derived CDR1 and CDR2 are SGHTA and FQGTGA. This CDR3 has 14 residues. V was cut by 1 base and J by 0 bases, with 3 bases left in between. The CDR3 DNA reads TGTGCCAGCAGCTTAAGTACGAACACCGGGGAGCTGTTTTTT. This codes for CASSLSTNTGELFF.

The chain has TRBV7-2 and TRBJ2-7; TRBD2 matches at 8 bases. CDR3 length equals 14 residues. Germline trimming cut 2 bases from V and 8 bases from J; bases unmatched to any gene: 8. The germline gives CDR1 SGHTA, CDR2 FQGNSA. The CDR3 DNA follows: TGTGCCAGCAGCTTACTAGGGCGGGGGGATAAGCAGTACTTC. It encodes CASSLLGRGDKQYF.

This clone occurred once. The V call is TRBV9, the J call TRBJ2-1, with D uncertain. Trimming removed 0 bases at V and 0 bases at J, with 7 bases between. CDR3 length equals 15 residues. Per the germline V gene, CDR1 is SGDLS and CDR2 is YYNGEE. The CDR3 sequence: CASSVASSSYNEQFF. The CDR3 nucleotides are TGTGCCAGCAGCGTAGCCTCCTCCTCCTACAATGAGCAGTTCTTC. The full variable domain, its missing parts supplied by reference TRBV9 and TRBJ2-1, is DSGVTQTPKHLITATGQRVTLRCSPRSGDLSVYWYQQSLDQGLQFLIQYYNGEERAKGNILERFSAQQFPDLHSELNLSSLELGDSALYFCASSVASSSYNEQFFGPGTRLTVL.

This chain links TRBV2 with TRBJ2-5; a possible D gene is TRBD2 (6 bases). Between the trimmed V and J ends, which lost 8 bases and 1 base, there was a span of 17 bases. Germline loops: CDR1 SNHLY, CDR2 FYNNEI. The length of the CDR3 is 15 residues. For the CDR3, the DNA is TGTGCCAGCGGCAAAGAGGGACTGCTCCAAGAGACCCAGTACTTC. It translates to CASGKEGLLQETQYF.

The chain carries TRBV29-1 and TRBJ2-5; 8 bases map to TRBD1. CDR3 length equals 11 residues. CDR1 SQVTM and CDR2 ANQGSEA come from the germline V gene. The V gene end was trimmed by 6 bases and the J gene end by 4 bases; junction bases not matched to a gene: 1. The CDR3 DNA is TGCAGCGTAACAGGGGGAGAGACCCAGTACTTC. Protein product: CSVTGGETQYF.

The rearrangement links TRBV21-1 to TRBJ1-2. TRBV21-1 is a pseudogene segment. The CDR3 totals 15 residues. CDR3: CASSNTGGGKGGYTF. The CDR3 nucleotides are TGTGCCAGCAGCAATACGGGGGGCGGGAAAGGTGGCTACACCTTC.

The CDR3 coding sequence is TGCGCCAGCAGCTTGGTACCTAGCGGAGGCACAGATACGCAGTATTTT. Translated, it gives CASSLVPSGGTDTQYF. The genes are TRBV5-1 and TRBJ2-3; 7 bases map to TRBD2. J gave up 1 base and V 0 bases, and 5 bases lay outside the gene matches. The CDR3 covers 16 residues. Germline V lookup: CDR1 SGHRS, CDR2 YFSETQ.

This chain joins TRBV29-1 and TRBJ1-2; no definite D call. The CDR3 is made up of 13 amino acids. The V end was cut by 1 base, the J end by 0 bases, with 6 bases between. CDR1 is SQVTM and CDR2 is ANQGSEA in the germline V gene. The CDR3 loop is CSVEGAPNYGYTF. The CDR3 DNA reads as TGCAGCGTTGAAGGGGCCCCTAACTATGGCTACACCTTC.

The V and J genes are TRBV4-1 and TRBJ2-3, with 14 bases that match TRBD2. The ends lost 0 bases at V and 0 bases at J; junction bases unmatched: 8. Germline loops: CDR1 MGHRA, CDR2 YSYEKL. CDR3 length: 20 residues. The DNA of the CDR3 is TGCGCCAGCAGCCAAGATAGGGGACTAGCGGGGGCCTCTAGCACAGATACGCAGTATTTT. It translates to CASSQDRGLAGASSTDTQYF.

In its sample, this clone was seen a few times. The chain carries TRBV18 and TRBJ1-2, with TRBD1 matching 9 bases. There are 14 residues in the CDR3. Unmatched junction bases numbered 2, after V lost 3 bases and J lost 3 bases. Germline V gene sequence: CDR1 KGHSH, CDR2 LQKENI. Here the CDR3 DNA reads TGTGCCAGCTCACCGGGACAGGGAGACTATGGCTACACCTTC. Amino acid sequence: CASSPGQGDYGYTF.